The clone carrying this T cell receptor beta chain was seen many times. Its antigen remains unidentified. The sample comes from a study of metastatic and nonmetastatic thyroid tumors. The overall study: From malignant and benign thyroid patients, repertoires in blood and in tumor or nodule tissue were compared. Study-wide results and limits: Versus benign nodules, malignant thyroid tumors reportedly had significantly higher TCR beta diversity, in blood and tumor.

Every patient underwent thyroid surgery untreated. Unmatched junction bases numbered 6, after V lost 5 bases and J lost 5 bases. CDR3 length equals 14 residues. In germline, CDR1 is MNHEY, CDR2 SVGEGT. As originally analysed: Between-group CDR3 differences, defined by clinicopathological status, yielded a distant-metastasis classifier for papillary thyroid cancer. TCRdb reprocessed the PCR reads using MiXCR. TCRdb's processing, not the study's, gives the V and J calls here. Here the sample spans roughly 93,000 clones, more than 9.5% being singletons. The receptor comes from a female donor with papillary thyroid cancer or a benign thyroid nodule (not recorded which). Some clones in this sample may be carry-over from other donors' samples. The J gene is TRBJ1-1, the V gene TRBV6-2 or TRBV6-3; 9 positions agree with TRBD1. Input material: blood. CDR3 DNA sequence: TGTGCCAGCAGTACCCACAGGGGGCTGACTGAAGCTTTCTTT. Its translation: CASSTHRGLTEAFF.